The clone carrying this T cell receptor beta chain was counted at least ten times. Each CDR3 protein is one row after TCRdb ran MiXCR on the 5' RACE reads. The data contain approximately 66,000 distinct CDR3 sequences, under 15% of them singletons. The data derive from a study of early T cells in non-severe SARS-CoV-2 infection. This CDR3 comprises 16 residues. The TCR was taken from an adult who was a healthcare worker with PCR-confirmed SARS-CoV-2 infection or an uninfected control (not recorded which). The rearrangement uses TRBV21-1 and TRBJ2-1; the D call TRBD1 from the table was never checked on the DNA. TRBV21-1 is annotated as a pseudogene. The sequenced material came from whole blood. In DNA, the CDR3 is TGTGCCAGCGTGGGTGGGGACGGAAATTTTTACAATGAGCAGTTCTTC. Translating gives CASVGGDGNFYNEQFF.